This TCR beta chain came from a study of blood T cell repertoires in COVID-19. Study information: The United States, Italy and Spain provided the acute and convalescent COVID-19 samples.

A remark on this clone: The sample contains more than one DNA sequence encoding this CDR3.

Trimming shortened V by 1 base and J by 7 bases, and 10 bases separated the two germline ends. This CDR3 is built from 14 residues. Looked up from germline, CDR1 is SEHNR and CDR2 is FQNEAQ (reference sequence). Source study methods: Nucleated cell number was recorded as an estimate derived from reference gene primer amplification. Some clones are missing from TCRdb's copy, which holds only in-frame ones; the method was immunoSEQ multiplex PCR. V and J calls and clone size are as listed in that table; D and trimming were resolved from the DNA. The sample has about 160,000 clones, about 81% seen once; the top ten hold roughly 10%.

The sequence derives from a human donor in a cohort sampled during active COVID-19. The specimen was peripheral blood. This chain joins TRBV7-9 and TRBJ1-4; a weak D match, TRBD1 (5 bases). Here the CDR3 reads CASSLGQGGEKLFF. DNA for the CDR3: TGTGCCAGCAGCTTAGGGCAGGGTGGTGAAAAACTGTTTTTT.